A selection of T cell receptor beta chains follows, all from one sample in a study of cytomegalovirus exposure and HLA in healthy donors. Sequencing was performed with immunoSEQ multiplex PCR; in TCRdb, only in-frame clones are kept and a portion is missing. The sample gives over 150,000 clones, 80% to 90% of which show up once; approximately 7% is in the top ten. Specimen: PBMCs. These receptor sequences come from a woman aged 30 to 39 in good health and CMV-seropositive. Both conserved end residues are part of each CDR3. Fields, in order: J gene, V gene, D gene, clone size, CDR3 DNA, CDR3 protein. The D gene is left open where the match is weak. Clone size, where shown, is once, few, many, or a class for clones that have expanded.

TRBJ1-6 | TRBV2 | . | . | TGTGCCAGCAGTGTCGATTCACCCCTCCACTTT | CASSVDSPLHF
TRBJ1-4 | TRBV4-3 | . | . | TGCGCCAGCAGCCAAGCGAGGGATCTGGAACTGTTTTTT | CASSQARDLELFF
TRBJ2-7 | TRBV13 | . | once | TGTGCCAGCAGCTTCGGTGGGCGACCCTACGAGCAGTACTTC | CASSFGGRPYEQYF
TRBJ2-3 | TRBV5-4 | TRBD2 | . | TGTGCCAGCAGCTCCGGGACTAGTGGAGCAGATACGCAGTATTTT | CASSSGTSGADTQYF
TRBJ2-3 | TRBV6-5 | TRBD1 | once | TGTGCCAGCAGAACTACAGGGGCGCGAGATACGCAGTATTTT | CASRTTGARDTQYF
TRBJ2-7 | TRBV5-1 | . | . | TGCGCCAGCAGCAACATCGAGGGAGGAGGCTACGAGCAGTACTTC | CASSNIEGGGYEQYF
TRBJ2-3 | TRBV27 | TRBD2 | . | TGTGCCAGCAAGGGATACAAGACTAGCGGGGGGGCCGCAGATACGCAGTATTTT | CASKGYKTSGGAADTQYF
TRBJ2-5 | TRBV25-1 | . | . | TGTGCCAGCAGTGAAGGGGGGCAAGAGACCCAGTACTTC | CASSEGGQETQYF
TRBJ2-5 | TRBV7-2 | . | . | TGTGCCAGCAGCGCTCGGGGGACGGATCAAGAGACCCAGTACTTC | CASSARGTDQETQYF
TRBJ1-5 | TRBV30 | . | . | TGTGCCTGGAGTTCCGCCCGACTGGCGGAGATTAGCAATCAGCCCCAGCATTTT | CAWSSARLAEISNQPQHF
TRBJ2-7 | TRBV9 | TRBD1 | . | TGTGCCAGCAGCGTGAACCTAAAGGGACAGCCTACGAGGAGGCAGTACTTC | CASSVNLKGQPTRRQYF
TRBJ1-5 | TRBV19 | . | . | TGTGCCAGTACCACCTCAATAACAGAGTATAGCAATCAGCCCCAGCATTTT | CASTTSITEYSNQPQHF
TRBJ2-7 | TRBV7-9 | . | . | TGTTCCAGCACCTCGGAGAGCTCCTACGAGCAGTACTTC | CSSTSESSYEQYF
TRBJ1-2 | TRBV13 | . | . | TGTGCCAGCTCGAAGGAGTCCTATGGCTACACCTTC | CASSKESYGYTF
TRBJ1-2 | TRBV7-2 | . | . | TGTGCCAGCAGCTCCGCCGCGGGCTATGGCTACACCTTC | CASSSAAGYGYTF
TRBJ2-5 | TRBV15 | TRBD1 | . | TGTGCCACCAGCAGAAACAGGGGGACCCAGTACTTC | CATSRNRGTQYF
TRBJ1-3 | TRBV27 | . | . | TGTGCCAGCAGCCGCGAGGCAGGGGTAGGAAACACCATATATTTT | CASSREAGVGNTIYF
TRBJ1-4 | TRBV5-4 | . | . | TGTGCCAGCAGCGACAGTAATAATGAAAAACTGTTTTTT | CASSDSNNEKLFF
TRBJ1-2 | TRBV19 | . | . | TGTGCCAGTAGTATAGGGGGGGGCAACTATGGCTACACCTTC | CASSIGGGNYGYTF
TRBJ1-1 | TRBV11-2 | . | . | TGTGCCAGCAGCCCCCTGGAGGGTAAAGATTACACTGAAGCTTTCTTT | CASSPLEGKDYTEAFF
TRBJ1-2 | TRBV15 | TRBD1 | few | TGTGCCACCAGCAGAGGGACAGGTCGGAGCAGTGGCTACACCTTC | CATSRGTGRSSGYTF
TRBJ2-7 | TRBV10-2 | . | . | TGCGCCACTATGGACTACGTCCGCTCCTACGAGCAGTACTTC | CATMDYVRSYEQYF
TRBJ2-3 | TRBV19 | . | . | TGTGCCAGTAGATTTCCGGGTCAGGGCTCAGATACGCAGTATTTT | CASRFPGQGSDTQYF
TRBJ2-6 | TRBV5-8 | . | . | TGTGCCAGCAGTCGACCGGGCTCTGGGGCCAACGTCCTGACTTTC | CASSRPGSGANVLTF
TRBJ1-2 | TRBV29-1 | . | . | TGCAGCGTTGAGTCGGCAGGGGCTCACTATGGCTACACCTTC | CSVESAGAHYGYTF
TRBJ2-1 | TRBV10-3 | . | . | TGTGCCATCATGAATCCCTTGACAGGAGGCAATGAGCAGTTCTTC | CAIMNPLTGGNEQFF
TRBJ2-1 | TRBV29-1 | TRBD1 | . | TGCAGCGACGACCGGGACAGGCTGGATGAGCAGTTCTTC | CSDDRDRLDEQFF
TRBJ1-3 | TRBV7-2 | TRBD1 | . | TGTGCCAGCAGCTTAACGTTCTTAGGACAGGGGGCATACACCATATATTTT | CASSLTFLGQGAYTIYF
TRBJ1-2 | TRBV15 | . | . | TGTGCCACCAGCAGGGGGGGGTATGGCTACACCTTC | CATSRGGYGYTF
TRBJ2-2 | TRBV7-6 | TRBD1 | . | TGTGCCAGCAGCTTTTACAGGGGATCAAACACCGGGGAGCTGTTTTTT | CASSFYRGSNTGELFF
TRBJ2-7 | TRBV6-5 | . | . | TGTGCCAGCAGCCCCGACAGCCGAACCTACGAGCAGTACTTC | CASSPDSRTYEQYF
TRBJ2-4 | TRBV28 | . | . | TGTGCCAGCAGTTTACCGGGGAGGTTGGACATTCAGTACTTC | CASSLPGRLDIQYF
TRBJ2-2 | TRBV5-1 | TRBD1 | . | TGCGCCAGCAGCCAACAGGGGCCTAACACCGGGGAGCTGTTTTTT | CASSQQGPNTGELFF
TRBJ2-2 | TRBV18 | . | . | TGTGCCAGCTCGCTATTACAGTACGCGAACACCGGGGAGCTGTTTTTT | CASSLLQYANTGELFF
TRBJ1-2 | TRBV4-3 | . | . | TGCGCCAGCAGCCTTACGACAGGCGGTAACTATGGCTACACCTTC | CASSLTTGGNYGYTF
TRBJ1-5 | TRBV5-6 | TRBD1 | . | TGTGCCAGCAGCGAGAACAGGGGGCCCCAGCATTTT | CASSENRGPQHF
TRBJ2-1 | TRBV7-3 | . | . | TGTGCCAGCAGCTTAACCGAGACAGAGCAGTTCTTC | CASSLTETEQFF
TRBJ1-4 | TRBV5-5 | TRBD1 | once | TGTGCCAGCAGACTCTCCGGGACAGGCCATGAAAAACTGTTTTTT | CASRLSGTGHEKLFF
TRBJ2-3 | TRBV27 | TRBD2 | . | TGTGCCAGCAGGCAGCGGGGTTGGGGCACAGATACGCAGTATTTT | CASRQRGWGTDTQYF
TRBJ1-1 | TRBV10-3 | TRBD1 | . | TGTGCCATCAGTGAGTCGGGACAGGGTGCGGGGAGAAGCGAAGCTTTCTTT | CAISESGQGAGRSEAFF
TRBJ1-5 | TRBV30 | TRBD1 | few | TGTGCCTGGAGTGTACTCGGGACAGGGGGTGGCAATCAGCCCCAGCATTTT | CAWSVLGTGGGNQPQHF
TRBJ1-1 | TRBV11-3 | . | few | TGTGCCAGCAGCCGAGAGGGGCCGGGAGCTGAAGCTTTCTTT | CASSREGPGAEAFF
TRBJ1-1 | TRBV5-6 | . | . | TGTGCCAGCAGCTTCCCTACAGGGAACACTGAAGCTTTCTTT | CASSFPTGNTEAFF